This T cell receptor beta chain was found in a study of chemoradiotherapy in HPV16-positive cancers. On the study more broadly: A couple of HPV16-positive patients' cells yielded candidate HPV-specific clones and common motifs.

Note on this clone: Its antigen is unknown.

TCRdb's table, derived via immunoSEQ multiplex PCR, lists solely in-frame clones and lacks some. The sample contains almost 800 clones, roughly nine tenths of which appear only once. Samples were taken several times over chemoradiotherapy. Study-wide results and limits: Candidate HPV-specific clones and E7-related TCR motifs grew in tumor during treatment. HPV-responsive T-cell expansion during chemoradiotherapy was linked to improved recurrence-free survival in HPV16-positive patients.

The ends were cut back, 3 bases at V and 9 bases at J, with 15 bases in the middle. The CDR3 is 14 residues long. Germline V gene data show CDR1 as SGHTA and CDR2 as FQGNSA. The chain carries TRBV7-2 and TRBJ2-4; TRBD1 might be the D (6 bases). The TCR originated in a human donor with HPV-associated anogenital cancer. This material consisted of tumor tissue, taken from a patient who underwent chemoradiotherapy. The CDR3 coding sequence is TGTGCCAGCAGCTTGAAGACAGGTCGATTCATTCAGTACTTC. This gives the protein CASSLKTGRFIQYF.